This T cell receptor beta chain was recovered during a study of T cell responses to AZD1222 COVID-19 vaccine. Sequencing was performed with immunoSEQ multiplex PCR; in TCRdb, only in-frame clones are kept and a portion is missing. This table has around 140,000 clones, roughly nine tenths appearing once. Points from the study as a whole: Just a handful of people given AZD1222 tested seropositive at baseline. Regions 160-218 and 743-854 held dominance among vaccine-associated CD4 TCRs, which spanned spike. Targets within unmutated variant regions were reportedly found for nearly half of spike-specific TCRs.

Comment on this clone: Its antigen is undetermined.

Trimming removed 6 bases at V and 4 bases at J, with 13 bases between. From germline, CDR1 is KGHDR and CDR2 SFDVKD. The CDR3 runs 14 residues. The sequence was collected from an adult who received the AZD1222 COVID-19 vaccine. Here the sequenced sample was peripheral blood, taken 28 days after the second AZD1222 dose. The J gene is TRBJ2-3, the V gene TRBV24-1, with D possibly being TRBD1 (6 bases). The CDR3 loop reads CATSWQGTPDTQYF. The CDR3 nucleotides read TGTGCCACCAGTTGGCAGGGGACACCAGATACGCAGTATTTT.